The following is a T cell receptor (beta chain) sequence with its context. CDR1 MNHNY and CDR2 SVGAGI come from the germline V gene (reference sequence). The CDR3 contains 14 residues. V lost 5 bases, J lost 0 bases, and 4 bases stayed unmatched. This sample stems from a study of cytomegalovirus exposure and HLA in healthy donors. A multiplex PCR was run with 60 Vbeta primers and 13 Jbeta primers. Using immunoSEQ multiplex PCR, the repertoire was profiled, and TCRdb retains in-frame clones only, with some absent. This table holds over 130,000 clones, 76% found once. J is TRBJ2-7 and V is TRBV6-6, with 7 nucleotides matching TRBD2. This receptor was identified in a man in his forties or fifties in good health and CMV-seronegative. Sequencing was performed on PBMCs. CDR3 nucleotide sequence: TGTGCCAGCAGTCTGGGGGGGATCTCCTACGAGCAGTACTTC. Protein: CASSLGGISYEQYF.